This TCR beta chain was recorded in a study of blood T cell repertoires in COVID-19. Study context: PBMCs, B-cell-depleted T cells, or T cells were the source of the cDNA or gDNA that made up the material.

This clone occurred a few times. CDR1 is SEHNR and CDR2 is FQNEAQ in the germline V gene (reference sequence). V was pared by 3 bases and J by 7 bases, with 10 bases between. The CDR3 loop spans 12 amino acids. As processed by the authors: Amplification with reference gene primers provided the estimates of nucleated cell counts. This table comes from immunoSEQ multiplex PCR, and its TCRdb copy is limited to in-frame clones, with some not included. Clonal size and the V and J genes are those of that table, whereas D and trimming came from the DNA. The table lists around 37,000 clones, roughly 90% of them singletons.

This chain links TRBV7-9 with TRBJ2-7; no firm D call. The sample was peripheral blood. The sequence was obtained from a man aged 50-60 years with active or convalescent COVID-19. This CDR3 is CASSFSEWEQYF. CDR3 in DNA: TGTGCCAGCAGCTTTTCCGAGTGGGAGCAGTACTTC. The full variable domain, rest sourced from reference TRBV7-9 and TRBJ2-7, is DTGVSQNPRHKITKRGQNVTFRCDPISEHNRLYWYRQTLGQGPEFLTYFQNEAQLEKSRLLSDRFSAERPKGSFSTLEIQRTEQGDSAMYLCASSFSEWEQYFGPGTRLTVT.